Listed below are T cell receptor beta chains from one sample, sequenced in a study of T cells in Graves' hyperthyroidism and ophthalmopathy. TCRdb redid the calling of the multiplex PCR reads with MiXCR, one entry per CDR3 protein. Here the sample spans some 500,000 distinct CDR3 sequences, about an eighth being singletons. The sequencing sample was made of blood. The receptors derive from a young woman with Graves' hyperthyroidism. Both conserved end residues are part of each CDR3. A D gene is named only where the DNA matches it firmly. The size of a clone is reported for some rows only, either as once, few or many, or as a class for expanded clones.

clone_size j_call cdr3_length d_call v_call cdr3_aa cdr3_nt
many TRBJ1-5 15 . TRBV6-2/TRBV6-3 CASSYATASNQPQHF TGTGCCAGCAGTTACGCGACAGCGAGCAATCAGCCCCAGCATTTT
few TRBJ1-1 13 . TRBV19 CASSIWENTEAFF TGTGCCAGTAGTATATGGGAGAACACTGAAGCTTTCTTT
few TRBJ1-2 16 TRBD1 TRBV28 CASSPGTGVFDYGYTF TGTGCCAGCAGTCCGGGGACAGGGGTTTTCGACTATGGCTACACCTTC
many TRBJ1-3 15 . TRBV9 CASSREVSSGNTIYF TGTGCCAGCAGTAGGGAGGTTTCGTCTGGAAACACCATATATTTT
many TRBJ2-1 16 TRBD2 TRBV2 CASSGTSGRGYNEQFF TGTGCCAGCAGCGGGACTAGCGGGAGAGGTTACAATGAGCAGTTCTTC
. TRBJ1-2 12 . TRBV6-2/TRBV6-3 CASGRTTSGYTF TGTGCCAGCGGACGTACCACGAGTGGCTACACCTTC
. TRBJ2-1 13 TRBD2 TRBV27 CASSLRGMDEQFF TGTGCCAGCAGTTTGCGGGGGATGGATGAGCAGTTCTTC
many TRBJ2-7 13 . TRBV20-1 CSAREFRSYEQYF TGCAGTGCTAGAGAGTTTAGATCCTACGAGCAGTACTTC
many TRBJ1-5 15 . TRBV12-3/TRBV12-4 CASSLGDGSNQPQHF TGTGCCAGCAGTTTAGGGGATGGTAGCAATCAGCCCCAGCATTTT
few TRBJ1-2 16 . TRBV6-1 CASSPSPSGQLRGYTF TGTGCCAGCAGTCCTTCGCCATCCGGACAGCTTCGGGGCTACACCTTC
many TRBJ1-2 14 . TRBV5-6 CASKTVDGAYGYTF TGTGCCAGCAAGACTGTCGACGGAGCCTATGGCTACACCTTC
. TRBJ2-5 14 TRBD1 TRBV5-1 CASSLRDSQETQYF TGCGCCAGCAGCTTACGGGACAGTCAAGAGACCCAGTACTTC
many TRBJ2-2 18 TRBD2 TRBV12-3/TRBV12-4 CASRGSQGTSGNTGELFF TGTGCCAGCAGGGGGTCTCAAGGGACTAGCGGGAACACCGGGGAGCTGTTTTTT
few TRBJ2-1 14 . TRBV10-3 CAISESGRANEQFF TGTGCCATCAGTGAGTCGGGGCGGGCCAATGAGCAGTTCTTC
. TRBJ2-3 13 . TRBV12-3/TRBV12-4 CASSSDGTDTQYF TGTGCCAGCAGCTCGGACGGGACAGATACGCAGTATTTT
many TRBJ2-7 13 . TRBV9 CASSVEHRGEQYF TGTGCCAGCAGCGTAGAACACCGTGGCGAGCAGTACTTC
many TRBJ1-1 14 TRBD1 TRBV2 CATSGGAVDTEAFF TGTGCCACCTCAGGGGGCGCGGTGGACACTGAAGCTTTCTTT
. TRBJ1-1 14 . TRBV19 CSSSIRREDDEAFF TGTTCCAGTAGTATACGCAGGGAGGATGATGAAGCTTTCTTT
many TRBJ1-2 15 . TRBV12-3/TRBV12-4 CASRPWTANNYGYTF TGTGCCAGCAGACCATGGACGGCAAATAACTATGGCTACACCTTC
many TRBJ1-5 12 . TRBV5-8 CASSFRDQPQHF TGTGCCAGCAGCTTCAGGGACCAGCCCCAGCATTTT
many TRBJ2-1 16 TRBD2 TRBV12-3/TRBV12-4 CASSFGAGGPWNEQFF TGTGCCAGCAGTTTCGGAGCGGGAGGGCCATGGAATGAGCAGTTCTTC
many TRBJ1-1 16 TRBD1 TRBV6-1 CASHPPPGQGVTEAFF TGTGCCAGCCATCCCCCCCCGGGACAGGGGGTAACTGAAGCTTTCTTT
many TRBJ2-1 15 TRBD2 TRBV11-3 CASSFVTSGYNEQFF TGTGCCAGCAGCTTCGTGACTAGCGGATACAATGAGCAGTTCTTC
many TRBJ2-5 15 . TRBV6-1 CASSAAILFQETQYF TGTGCCAGCAGTGCCGCCATCCTTTTCCAAGAGACCCAGTACTTC
many TRBJ2-1 13 TRBD2 TRBV2 CASSAGGYNEQFF TGTGCCAGCTCCGCGGGAGGTTACAATGAGCAGTTCTTC
many TRBJ2-7 15 TRBD1 TRBV2 CASSDGDRVSYEQYF TGTGCCAGCAGTGACGGAGACAGGGTATCCTACGAGCAGTACTTC
many TRBJ2-7 12 . TRBV5-1 CASSSGSYEQYF TGCGCCAGCAGCTCTGGAAGCTACGAGCAGTACTTC
many TRBJ1-2 14 TRBD1 TRBV25-1 CASSDRDRAYGYTF TGTGCCAGCAGTGACCGAGACAGGGCTTATGGCTACACCTTC
. TRBJ2-1 17 . TRBV20-1 CSARVRTRVGSYNEQFF TGCAGTGCTAGAGTTAGAACTAGAGTGGGTTCCTACAATGAGCAGTTCTTC
many TRBJ1-5 15 TRBD1 TRBV30 CACDRQQGSNQPQHF TGTGCCTGCGACAGACAACAGGGGAGCAATCAGCCCCAGCATTTT
many TRBJ2-1 16 . TRBV27 CASSLSAGPVHNEQFF TGTGCCAGCAGTTTATCGGCAGGCCCCGTCCACAATGAGCAGTTCTTC
few TRBJ2-5 14 . TRBV20-1 CSARGQGGQETQYF TGCAGTGCTAGAGGGCAGGGTGGACAAGAGACCCAGTACTTC